These T cell receptor beta chains were read from a single sample in a study of OX40 agonist ivuxolimab in advanced cancers. Repertoires were generated with immunoSEQ multiplex PCR, while TCRdb's copy carries only in-frame clones and drops some. In the table there are roughly 69,000 clones, 91% of which are singletons. The sample here was CD4+ or CD8+ T cells sorted from blood, taken in a trial of the OX40 agonist ivuxolimab. The receptor set was obtained from an adult with an advanced solid tumor such as melanoma, head and neck, liver or kidney cancer. The conserved cysteine and the conserved F or W are not part of the CDR3 here. A D gene is named only where the DNA matches it firmly.

TRBJ2-3 | - | TRBV4-1 | ASSQRLAGPTDTQY
TRBJ2-7 | TRBD2 | TRBV9 | ASSEGLAGGYEQY
TRBJ2-3 | TRBD1 | TRBV7-9 | ASSLGVTGARWTDTQY
TRBJ2-7 | - | TRBV19 | ASSISLGGGVVYEQY
TRBJ2-7 | - | TRBV29-1 | SVEERGYEQY
TRBJ2-1 | TRBD1 | TRBV27 | ASSLRTGDVLNEQF
TRBJ1-4 | - | TRBV6-5 | ASSMYGQPAEKLF
TRBJ2-7 | TRBD2 | TRBV28 | ASIAGGAPLSYEQY
TRBJ1-2 | TRBD1 | TRBV6-5 | ASSYWTGVNYGYT
TRBJ1-6 | - | TRBV28 | ASSPYLDRIDSPLH
TRBJ1-1 | - | TRBV27 | ASRTTGGYTEAF